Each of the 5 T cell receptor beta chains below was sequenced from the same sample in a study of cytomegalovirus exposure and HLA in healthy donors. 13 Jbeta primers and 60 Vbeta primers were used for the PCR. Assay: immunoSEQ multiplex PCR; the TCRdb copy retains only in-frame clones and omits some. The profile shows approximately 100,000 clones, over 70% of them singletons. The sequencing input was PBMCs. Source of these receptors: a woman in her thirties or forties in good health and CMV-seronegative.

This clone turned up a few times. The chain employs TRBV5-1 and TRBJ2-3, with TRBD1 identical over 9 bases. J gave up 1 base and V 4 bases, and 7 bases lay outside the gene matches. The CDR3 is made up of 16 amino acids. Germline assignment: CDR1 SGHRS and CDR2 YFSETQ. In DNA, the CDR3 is TGCGCCAGCAGCCCTGGGGACAGGGTAGGCACAGATACGCAGTATTTT. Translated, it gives CASSPGDRVGTDTQYF.

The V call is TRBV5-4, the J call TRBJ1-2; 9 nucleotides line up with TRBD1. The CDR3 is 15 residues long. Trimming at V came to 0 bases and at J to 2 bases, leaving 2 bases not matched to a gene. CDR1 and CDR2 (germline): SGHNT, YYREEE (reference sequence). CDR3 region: CASSLGTGVNYGYTF. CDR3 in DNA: TGTGCCAGCAGCTTGGGGACAGGGGTGAACTATGGCTACACCTTC.

In DNA form, the CDR3 reads TGTGCCAGCACGGCCAGGGGGTATAATTCACCCCTCCACTTT. This translates into CASTARGYNSPLHF. The chain joins TRBV2 to TRBJ1-6; 7 bases are shared with TRBD1. This CDR3 is built from 14 residues. V was clipped by 7 bases and J by 4 bases; unmatched bases: 4. Germline CDR1 is SNHLY and CDR2 is FYNNEI.

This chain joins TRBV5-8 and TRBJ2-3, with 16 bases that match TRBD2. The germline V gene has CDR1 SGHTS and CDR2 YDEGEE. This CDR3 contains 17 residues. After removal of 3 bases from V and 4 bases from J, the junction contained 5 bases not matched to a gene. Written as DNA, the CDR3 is TGTGCCAGCAGCTCCGGGACTAGCGGGGGGGTCGCAGATACGCAGTATTTT. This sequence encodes CASSSGTSGGVADTQYF.

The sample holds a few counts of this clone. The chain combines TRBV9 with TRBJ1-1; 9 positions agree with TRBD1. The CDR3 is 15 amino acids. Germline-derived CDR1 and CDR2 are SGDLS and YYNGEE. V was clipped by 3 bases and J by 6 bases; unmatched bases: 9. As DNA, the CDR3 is TGTGCCAGCAGCGCCCCGGGACAGGGACGGTCTGAAGCTTTCTTT. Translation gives CASSAPGQGRSEAFF.